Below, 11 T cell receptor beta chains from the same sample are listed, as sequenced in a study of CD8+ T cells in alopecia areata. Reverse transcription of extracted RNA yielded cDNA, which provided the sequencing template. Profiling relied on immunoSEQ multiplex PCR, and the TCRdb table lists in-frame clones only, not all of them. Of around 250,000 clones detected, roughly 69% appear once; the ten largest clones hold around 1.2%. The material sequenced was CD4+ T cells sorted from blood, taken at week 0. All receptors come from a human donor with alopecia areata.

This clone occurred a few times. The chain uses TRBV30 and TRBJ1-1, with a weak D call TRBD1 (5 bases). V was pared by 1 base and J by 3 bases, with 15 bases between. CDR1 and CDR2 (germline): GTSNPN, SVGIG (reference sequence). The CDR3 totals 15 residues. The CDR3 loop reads CAWSGDLRGDTEAFF. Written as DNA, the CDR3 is TGTGCCTGGAGTGGGGACCTTCGGGGGGACACTGAAGCTTTCTTT.

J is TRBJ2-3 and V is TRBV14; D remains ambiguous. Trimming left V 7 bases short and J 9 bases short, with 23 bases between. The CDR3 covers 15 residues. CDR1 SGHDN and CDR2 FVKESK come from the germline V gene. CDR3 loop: CASTLLRRSLRTQYF. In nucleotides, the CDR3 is TGTGCCAGCACCCTATTGAGGAGAAGTTTACGGACGCAGTATTTT. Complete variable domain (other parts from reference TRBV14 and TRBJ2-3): EAGVTQFPSHSVIEKGQTVTLRCDPISGHDNLYWYRRVMGKEIKFLLHFVKESKQDESGMPNNRFLAERTGGTYSTLKVQPAELEDSGVYFCASTLLRRSLRTQYFGPGTRLTVL.

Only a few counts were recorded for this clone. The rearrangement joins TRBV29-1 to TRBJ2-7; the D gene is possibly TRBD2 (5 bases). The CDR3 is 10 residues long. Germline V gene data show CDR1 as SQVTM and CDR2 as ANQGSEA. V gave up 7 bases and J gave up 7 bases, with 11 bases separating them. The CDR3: CSAGGQEQYF. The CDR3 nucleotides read TGCAGCGCCGGAGGCCAGGAGCAGTACTTC.

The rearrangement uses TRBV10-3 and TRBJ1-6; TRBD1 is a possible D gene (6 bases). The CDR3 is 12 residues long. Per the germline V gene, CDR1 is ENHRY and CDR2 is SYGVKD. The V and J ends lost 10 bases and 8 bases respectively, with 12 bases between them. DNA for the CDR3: TGTGCCAGCAGAAACAGGGATTCACCCCTCCACTTT. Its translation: CASRNRDSPLHF.

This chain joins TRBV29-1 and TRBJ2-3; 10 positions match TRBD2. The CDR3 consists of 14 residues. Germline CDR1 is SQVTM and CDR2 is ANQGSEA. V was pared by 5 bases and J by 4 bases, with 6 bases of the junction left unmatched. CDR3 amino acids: CSVISGGSADTQYF. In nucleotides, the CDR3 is TGCAGCGTTATTAGCGGGGGGTCTGCAGATACGCAGTATTTT.

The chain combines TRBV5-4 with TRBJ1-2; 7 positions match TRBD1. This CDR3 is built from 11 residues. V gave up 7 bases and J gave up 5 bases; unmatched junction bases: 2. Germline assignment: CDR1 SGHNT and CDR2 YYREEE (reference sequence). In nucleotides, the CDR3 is TGTGCCAGCGGACAGGAATATGGCTACACCTTC. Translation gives CASGQEYGYTF.

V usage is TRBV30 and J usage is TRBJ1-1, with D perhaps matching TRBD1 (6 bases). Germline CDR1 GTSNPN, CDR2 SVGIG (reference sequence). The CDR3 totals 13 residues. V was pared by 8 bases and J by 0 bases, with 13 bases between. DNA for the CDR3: TGTGCCCTTGGACAGCCTGTGAACACTGAAGCTTTCTTT. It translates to CALGQPVNTEAFF.

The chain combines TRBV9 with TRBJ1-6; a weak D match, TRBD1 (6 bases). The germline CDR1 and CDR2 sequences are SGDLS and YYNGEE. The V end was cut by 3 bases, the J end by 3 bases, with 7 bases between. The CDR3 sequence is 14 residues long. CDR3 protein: CASSADSYNSPLHF. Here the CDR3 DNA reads TGTGCCAGCAGCGCGGACAGCTATAATTCACCCCTCCACTTT.

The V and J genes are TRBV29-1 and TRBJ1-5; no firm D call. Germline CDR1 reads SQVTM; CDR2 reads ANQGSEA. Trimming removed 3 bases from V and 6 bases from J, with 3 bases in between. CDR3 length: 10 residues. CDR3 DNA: TGCAGCGTTGATACTCAGCCCCAGCATTTT. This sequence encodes CSVDTQPQHF.

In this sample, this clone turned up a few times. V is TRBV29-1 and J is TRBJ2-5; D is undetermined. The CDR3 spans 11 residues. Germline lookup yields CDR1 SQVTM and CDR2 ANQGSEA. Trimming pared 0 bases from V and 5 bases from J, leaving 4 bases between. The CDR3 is CSVEDGETQYF. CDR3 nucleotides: TGCAGCGTTGAAGACGGGGAGACCCAGTACTTC. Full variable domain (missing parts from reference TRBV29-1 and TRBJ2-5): SAVISQKPSRDICQRGTSLTIQCQVDSQVTMMFWYRQQPGQSLTLIATANQGSEATYESGFVIDKFPISRPNLTFSTLTVSNMSPEDSSIYLCSVEDGETQYFGPGTRLLVL.

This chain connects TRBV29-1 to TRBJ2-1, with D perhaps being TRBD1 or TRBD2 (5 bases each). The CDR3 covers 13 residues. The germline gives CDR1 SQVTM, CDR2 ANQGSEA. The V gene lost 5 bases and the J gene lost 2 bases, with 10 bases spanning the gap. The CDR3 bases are TGCAGCGTTCTAAGGGACCCCTACAATGAGCAGTTCTTC. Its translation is CSVLRDPYNEQFF.